Listed below are T cell receptor beta chains from one sample, sequenced in a study of T-cell reconstitution after alpha-beta-depleted transplantation in children. One entry per CDR3 protein, called by TCRdb with MiXCR from the PCR reads. The profile shows roughly 420,000 distinct CDR3 sequences, 15% to 20% of them singletons. This sample comprised PBMCs, mostly from graft donor cells, obtained 360 days after TCRalphabeta/CD19-depleted stem cell transplant. These receptors were collected from a boy in the first two years of life who had a stem cell transplant for Wiskott-Aldrich syndrome, so the T cells may come from the graft donor. CDR3s leave out the opening cysteine and the closing phenylalanine or tryptophan. Each record gives: V gene, J gene, CDR3 protein.

TRBV5-1,TRBJ2-1,ASSYPGTVYNEQF
TRBV12-3/TRBV12-4,TRBJ2-5,ASSQPRYWETQY
TRBV5-1,TRBJ2-6,ASSFKRPDSVSSGANVLT
TRBV4-1,TRBJ2-1,ASSQDGLAGNYNEQF
TRBV5-1,TRBJ2-7,ASSAGSAPTYEQY
TRBV7-2,TRBJ2-1,ASSFLAGGPLDEQF
TRBV29-1,TRBJ2-5,SVDRQGQETQY
TRBV11-2,TRBJ2-7,ASSFLRRVAGRIYEQY
TRBV9,TRBJ2-5,ASSVGASGTQETQY
TRBV5-1,TRBJ2-1,ASSLRGPYNEQF
TRBV4-1,TRBJ2-2,ASSQASGYSTGELF
TRBV10-3,TRBJ2-2,AITKGLAGSNTGELF
TRBV7-9,TRBJ2-3,ASSGLATDTQY
TRBV25-1,TRBJ1-3,ASSPHSGNTIY
TRBV20-1,TRBJ2-1,SALPGGGTYNEQF
TRBV6-5,TRBJ2-2,ASSWNLYLTNTGELF
TRBV10-3,TRBJ2-2,AISWRAGQPGELF
TRBV7-9,TRBJ2-7,ASSLRREYEQY
TRBV7-9,TRBJ2-5,ASSLEITSVSGETQY
TRBV11-2,TRBJ2-3,ASSLRPFTDTQY
TRBV4-1,TRBJ2-7,ASSLLTGRSYEQY
TRBV29-1,TRBJ1-1,SVGQGSNTEAF
TRBV5-4,TRBJ2-1,ASGLYNEQF
TRBV5-6,TRBJ2-3,ASSLYPGLVTDTQY
TRBV20-1,TRBJ1-5,SARDLGRPSQPQH
TRBV4-1,TRBJ1-4,ASSLSPTNEKLF
TRBV20-1,TRBJ1-2,SRSKSGGGYT
TRBV30,TRBJ2-5,AWRLVGHLTQY
TRBV7-9,TRBJ2-7,ASSLWGGETPYEQY
TRBV20-1,TRBJ2-7,SARAADRSNYYEQY
TRBV7-8,TRBJ2-1,ASSLFGLNNEQF
TRBV3-1,TRBJ2-2,ASSLRRNTGELF
TRBV11-2,TRBJ2-1,ASSLRGDSGVFYNEQF
TRBV29-1,TRBJ1-1,SVRDQRSKTEAF
TRBV7-9,TRBJ2-7,ASSPGTSPEQY
TRBV7-9,TRBJ2-5,ASSLVLTPQETQY
TRBV21-1,TRBJ2-1,ASIPRTSGSYNEQF
TRBV29-1,TRBJ2-5,SVREGETQY
TRBV7-9,TRBJ2-7,ASTPGQSGIYEQY
TRBV10-3,TRBJ1-3,AISDDRVNTIY
TRBV28,TRBJ2-7,ASSLSQGRYEQY
TRBV18,TRBJ2-6,ASSPGQGSSGANVLT
TRBV6-1,TRBJ2-2,ASSEFGRAAGELF
TRBV3-1,TRBJ2-1,ASSRKGDVYNEQF
TRBV7-2,TRBJ2-4,ASSPQMSNIQY
TRBV11-2,TRBJ2-5,ASAGTSGLQETQY
TRBV7-8,TRBJ2-1,ASSPRLAGGEYNEQF
TRBV29-1,TRBJ2-7,SVRTGAHGFEQY
TRBV5-8,TRBJ1-2,ASSWRRGPSQNYGYT
TRBV19,TRBJ2-6,ASSMDRDTGANVLT
TRBV15,TRBJ2-7,ATSRFYPGLESYEQY
TRBV7-9,TRBJ2-1,ASSEVAGAMEQF
TRBV11-2,TRBJ2-3,ASSLIWDTQY
TRBV5-1,TRBJ2-2,ASSQEINTGELF
TRBV5-3,TRBJ2-7,ARSLGFGADEQY